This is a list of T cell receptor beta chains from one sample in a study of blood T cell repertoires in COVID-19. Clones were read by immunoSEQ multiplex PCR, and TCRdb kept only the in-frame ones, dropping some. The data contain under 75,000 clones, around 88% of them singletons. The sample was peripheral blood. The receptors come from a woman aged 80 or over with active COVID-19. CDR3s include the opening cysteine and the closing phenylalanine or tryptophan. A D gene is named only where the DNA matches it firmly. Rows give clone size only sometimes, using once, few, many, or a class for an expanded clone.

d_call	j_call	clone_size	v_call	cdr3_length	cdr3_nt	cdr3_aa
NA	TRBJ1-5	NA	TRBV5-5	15	TGTGCCAGCAGCTTGGTGGGCGGGGTTGATCAGCCCCAGCATTTT	CASSLVGGVDQPQHF
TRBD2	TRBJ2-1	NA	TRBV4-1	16	TGCGCCAGCAGCCAAGCACAGCGGGGGTCCTACAATGAGCAGTTCTTC	CASSQAQRGSYNEQFF
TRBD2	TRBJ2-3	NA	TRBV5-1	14	TGCGCCAGCAAGGGAGGGGCCCTCACAGATACGCAGTATTTT	CASKGGALTDTQYF
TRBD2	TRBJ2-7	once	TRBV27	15	TGTGCCAGCAGTTTATCCGGGACTACCCCTACGAGGCAGTACTTC	CASSLSGTTPTRQYF
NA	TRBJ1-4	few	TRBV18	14	TGTGCCAGCTCGGCGGGTGGGTCGAATGAAAAACTGTTTTTT	CASSAGGSNEKLFF
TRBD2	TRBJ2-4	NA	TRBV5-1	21	TGCGCCAGCAGCCCACGAACCAGGACTAGCGGGGCCTTTTTAGCCAAAAACATTCAGTACTTC	CASSPRTRTSGAFLAKNIQYF
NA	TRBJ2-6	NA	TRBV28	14	TGTGCCAGCAGTTTGGCCTCTGGGGCCAACGTCCTGACTTTC	CASSLASGANVLTF
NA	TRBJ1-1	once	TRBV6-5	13	TGTGCCAGCAGTTACTCGATAGGGGCTGAAGCTTTCTTT	CASSYSIGAEAFF
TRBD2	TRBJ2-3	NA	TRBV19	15	TGTGCCAGTAGTATGCGGGAGCGGGGGTATGATACGCAGTATTTT	CASSMRERGYDTQYF
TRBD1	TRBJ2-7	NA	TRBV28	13	TGTGCCAGCAGTTCGGGACAGAACTACGAGCAGTACTTC	CASSSGQNYEQYF
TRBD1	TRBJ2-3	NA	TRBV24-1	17	TGTGCCACCAGTGGCTTGGACAGGGGGCATGGCACAGATACGCAGTATTTT	CATSGLDRGHGTDTQYF
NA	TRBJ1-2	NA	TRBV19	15	TGTGCCAGTAGCGTCGACAGGAACCCGCTATCAGGCTACACCTTC	CASSVDRNPLSGYTF
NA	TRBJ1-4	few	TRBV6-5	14	TGTGCCAGCAGCTACACCAGGGGTGGTGAAAAACTGTTTTTT	CASSYTRGGEKLFF
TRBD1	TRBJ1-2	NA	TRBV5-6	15	TGTGCCAGCAGGGAGAGGGACAGGGGGCAAGTTGGCTACACCTTC	CASRERDRGQVGYTF
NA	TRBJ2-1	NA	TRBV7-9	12	TGTGCATCCCGGCGGTTCGACAATGAGCAGTTCTTC	CASRRFDNEQFF
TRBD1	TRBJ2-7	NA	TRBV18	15	TGTGCCAGCTCACCGTCGACAGGGGGCCTCTCCGAGCAGTACTTC	CASSPSTGGLSEQYF
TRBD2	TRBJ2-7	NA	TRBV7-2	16	TGTGCCAGCAGCGCGGCCGGGACTAGATCCCTAGGCGAGCAGTACTTC	CASSAAGTRSLGEQYF
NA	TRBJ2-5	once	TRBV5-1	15	TGCGCCAGCAGCTTGGGTTCCTTGTACCAAGAGACCCAGTACTTC	CASSLGSLYQETQYF
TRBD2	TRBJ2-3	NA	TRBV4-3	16	TGCGCCAGCAGCCCGTTGACTAGCGGGGTAGGAGATACGCAGTATTTT	CASSPLTSGVGDTQYF
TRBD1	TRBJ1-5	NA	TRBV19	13	TGTGCCACACGGGACAGGATCAATCAGCCCCAGCATTTT	CATRDRINQPQHF
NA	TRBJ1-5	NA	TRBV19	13	TGTGCCAGTAGCTTCAGGGGAGATCAGCCCCAGCATTTT	CASSFRGDQPQHF
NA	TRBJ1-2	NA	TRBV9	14	TGTGCCAGCAGCGTAGGGCTGGAAGGGGCTGGCTACACCTTC	CASSVGLEGAGYTF
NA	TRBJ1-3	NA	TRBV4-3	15	TGCGCCAGCAGCCAAGTAGGGAGCTCTGGAAACACCATATATTTT	CASSQVGSSGNTIYF
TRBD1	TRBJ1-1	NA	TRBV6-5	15	TGTGCCAGCAGGACCCTTGGGACAGAGAACACTGAAGCTTTCTTT	CASRTLGTENTEAFF
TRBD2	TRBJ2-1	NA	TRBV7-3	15	TGTGCCAGCAGCCCCCCTAGCGGGGGGGACAATGAGCAGTTCTTC	CASSPPSGGDNEQFF
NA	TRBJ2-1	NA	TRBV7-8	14	TGTGCCAGCAGCTATGGACTGGCCTACAATGAGCAGTTCTTC	CASSYGLAYNEQFF
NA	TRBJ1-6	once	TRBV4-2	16	TGTGCCAGCAGCCAAGAGGTCGGGGGGTGGGGTTCACCCCTCCACTTT	CASSQEVGGWGSPLHF
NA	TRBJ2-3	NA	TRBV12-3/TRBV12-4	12	TGTGCCAGCAGTTTAGCGGGGGGTACGCAGTATTTT	CASSLAGGTQYF
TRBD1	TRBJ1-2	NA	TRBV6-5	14	TGTGCCAGCAGCGGGACAGGGTCTTCCTATGGCTACACCTTC	CASSGTGSSYGYTF
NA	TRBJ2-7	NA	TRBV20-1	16	TGCAGTGCTAGTTCCCTTGGCATCTCTGGCTCCTACGAGCAGTACTTC	CSASSLGISGSYEQYF
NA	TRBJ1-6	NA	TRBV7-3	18	TGTGCCAGCAGCTTATCTGGCGGCTGGGAGGGGCAAAATTCACCCCTCCACTTT	CASSLSGGWEGQNSPLHF